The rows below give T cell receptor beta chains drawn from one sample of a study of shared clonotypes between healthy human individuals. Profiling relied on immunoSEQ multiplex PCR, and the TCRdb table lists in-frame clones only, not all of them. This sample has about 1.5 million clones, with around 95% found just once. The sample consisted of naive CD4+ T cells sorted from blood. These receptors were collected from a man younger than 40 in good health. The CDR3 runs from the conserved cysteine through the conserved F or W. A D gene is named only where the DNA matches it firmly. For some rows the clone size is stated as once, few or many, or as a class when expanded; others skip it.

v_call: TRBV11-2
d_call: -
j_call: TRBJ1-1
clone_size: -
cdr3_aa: CASSLSAEAFF
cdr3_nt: TGTGCCAGCAGCCTTTCAGCTGAAGCTTTCTTT

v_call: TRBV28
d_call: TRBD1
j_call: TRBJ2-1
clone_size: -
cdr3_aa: CASSLNGLGSGGPPLYNEQFF
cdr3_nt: TGTGCCAGCAGTTTAAACGGGTTGGGGTCAGGGGGCCCCCCCCTATACAATGAGCAGTTCTTC

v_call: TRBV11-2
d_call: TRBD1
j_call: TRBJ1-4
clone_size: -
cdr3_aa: CASSNNRGRKKLFF
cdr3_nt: TGTGCCAGCAGCAACAACAGGGGGCGTAAAAAACTGTTTTTT

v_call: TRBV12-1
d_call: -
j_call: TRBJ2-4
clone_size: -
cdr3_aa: CASSLSLTLEGIQYF
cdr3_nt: TGTGCCAGCAGCTTGAGCCTCACCCTAGAGGGCATTCAGTACTTC

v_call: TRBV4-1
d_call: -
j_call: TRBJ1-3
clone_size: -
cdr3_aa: CASSQERQAPAGNTIYF
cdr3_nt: TGCGCCAGCAGCCAAGAAAGGCAGGCCCCAGCAGGAAACACCATATATTTT

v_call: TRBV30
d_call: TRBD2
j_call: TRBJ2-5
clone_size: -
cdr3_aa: CAWSVLTSGDYQETQYF
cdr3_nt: TGTGCCTGGAGTGTCCTGACTAGCGGAGATTACCAAGAGACCCAGTACTTC

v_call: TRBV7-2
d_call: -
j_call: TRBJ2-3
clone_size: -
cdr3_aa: CASSPARAWEDTQYF
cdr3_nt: TGTGCCAGCAGCCCCGCCCGGGCCTGGGAAGATACGCAGTATTTT

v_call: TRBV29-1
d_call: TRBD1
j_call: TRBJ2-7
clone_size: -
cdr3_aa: CSAGTDTYEQYF
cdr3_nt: TGCAGCGCCGGGACAGACACCTACGAGCAGTACTTC

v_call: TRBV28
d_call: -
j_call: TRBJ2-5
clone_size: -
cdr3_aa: CASSPAPPAQETQYF
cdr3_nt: TGTGCCAGCAGCCCTGCCCCCCCTGCACAAGAGACCCAGTACTTC

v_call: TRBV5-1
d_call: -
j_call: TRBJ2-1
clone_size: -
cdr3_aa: CASSAEPVTGAEGQFF
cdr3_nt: TGCGCCAGCAGCGCAGAACCCGTAACCGGGGCTGAAGGGCAGTTCTTC

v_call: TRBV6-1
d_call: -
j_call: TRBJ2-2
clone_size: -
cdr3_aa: CASSVAASNTGELFF
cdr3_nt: TGTGCCAGCAGTGTAGCGGCTTCGAACACCGGGGAGCTGTTTTTT

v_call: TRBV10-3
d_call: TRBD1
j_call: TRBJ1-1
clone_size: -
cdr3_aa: CAISDGTGVGTEAFF
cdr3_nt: TGTGCCATCAGTGATGGGACAGGGGTCGGCACTGAAGCTTTCTTT

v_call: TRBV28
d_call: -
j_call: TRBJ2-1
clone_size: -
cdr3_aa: CASSLWDKLYNEQFF
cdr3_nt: TGTGCCAGCAGTTTATGGGACAAGTTATACAATGAGCAGTTCTTC

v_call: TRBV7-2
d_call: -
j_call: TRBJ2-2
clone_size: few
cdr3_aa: CASSLAITGELFF
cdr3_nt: TGTGCCAGCAGCTTAGCCATCACCGGGGAGCTGTTTTTT

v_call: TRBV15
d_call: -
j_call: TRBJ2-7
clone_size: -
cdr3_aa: CATSREKFLSSEQYF
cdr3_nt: TGTGCCACCAGCAGAGAAAAATTCTTAAGCTCCGAGCAGTACTTC

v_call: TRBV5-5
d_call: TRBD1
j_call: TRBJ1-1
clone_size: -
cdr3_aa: CASSVPRDRGPTGAFF
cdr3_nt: TGTGCCAGCAGCGTACCCCGGGACAGGGGGCCCACCGGAGCTTTCTTT

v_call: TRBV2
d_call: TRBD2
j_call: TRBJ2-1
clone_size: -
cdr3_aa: CASRETSGSYNEQFF
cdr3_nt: TGTGCCAGCAGAGAAACTAGCGGCTCCTACAATGAGCAGTTCTTC

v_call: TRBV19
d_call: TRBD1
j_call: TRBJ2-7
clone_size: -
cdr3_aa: CASSISGQVSYEQYF
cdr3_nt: TGTGCCAGTAGTATCTCCGGACAGGTCTCCTACGAGCAGTACTTC

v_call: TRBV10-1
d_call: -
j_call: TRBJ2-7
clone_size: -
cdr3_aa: CASSPVSGDRQYF
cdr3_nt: TGCGCCAGCAGTCCAGTTTCAGGGGATCGGCAGTACTTC

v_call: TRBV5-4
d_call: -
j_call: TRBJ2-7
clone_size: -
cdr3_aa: CASSLVGNEQYF
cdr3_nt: TGTGCCAGCAGCTTGGTCGGGAACGAGCAGTACTTC

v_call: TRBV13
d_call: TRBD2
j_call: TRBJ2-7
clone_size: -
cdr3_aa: CASSYRVGGRGSYEQYF
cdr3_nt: TGTGCCAGCAGCTATAGGGTGGGCGGGAGAGGTTCCTACGAGCAGTACTTC

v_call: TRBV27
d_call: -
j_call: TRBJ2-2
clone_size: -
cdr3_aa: CASTYTNTGELFF
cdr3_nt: TGTGCCAGCACGTATACGAACACCGGGGAGCTGTTTTTT

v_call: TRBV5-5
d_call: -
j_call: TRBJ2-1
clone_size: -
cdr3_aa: CASSGSSSYNEQFF
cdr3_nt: TGTGCCAGCAGCGGCAGTAGCTCCTACAATGAGCAGTTCTTC

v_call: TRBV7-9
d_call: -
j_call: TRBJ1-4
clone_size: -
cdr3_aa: CASSLGRKTNEKLFF
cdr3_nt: TGTGCCAGCAGCTTAGGGAGGAAAACTAATGAAAAACTGTTTTTT

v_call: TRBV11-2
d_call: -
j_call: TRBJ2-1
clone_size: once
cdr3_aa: CASSPLTGRYNEQFF
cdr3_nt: TGTGCCAGCAGCCCACTTACGGGACGCTACAATGAGCAGTTCTTC

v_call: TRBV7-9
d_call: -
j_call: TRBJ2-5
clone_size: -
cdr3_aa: CASSLGNWAGPQETQYF
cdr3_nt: TGTGCCAGCAGCTTAGGAAACTGGGCGGGACCACAAGAGACCCAGTACTTC

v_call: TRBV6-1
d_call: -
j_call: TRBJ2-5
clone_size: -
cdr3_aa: CASSFLGPQETQYF
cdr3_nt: TGTGCCAGCAGTTTTTTAGGACCCCAAGAGACCCAGTACTTC

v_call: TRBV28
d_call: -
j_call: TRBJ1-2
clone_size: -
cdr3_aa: CASCTIGTFSGYTF
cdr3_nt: TGTGCCAGCTGTACGATTGGAACATTCTCTGGCTACACCTTC

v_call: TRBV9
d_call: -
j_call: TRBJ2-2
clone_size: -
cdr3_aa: CASSPEAKTPNTGELFF
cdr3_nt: TGTGCCAGCAGCCCGGAAGCGAAGACACCGAACACCGGGGAGCTGTTTTTT

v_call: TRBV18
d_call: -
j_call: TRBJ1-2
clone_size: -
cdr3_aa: CASSLLAIMGTSYPGYTF
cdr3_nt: TGTGCCAGCTCACTTTTGGCGATTATGGGGACATCTTATCCTGGCTACACCTTC

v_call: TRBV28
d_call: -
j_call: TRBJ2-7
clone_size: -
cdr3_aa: CASSLGRFTYEQYF
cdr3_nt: TGTGCCAGCAGTTTGGGGAGGTTCACCTACGAGCAGTACTTC

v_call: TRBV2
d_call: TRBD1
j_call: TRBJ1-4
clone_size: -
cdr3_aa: CASIRTGTNEKLFF
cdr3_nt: TGTGCCAGCATTCGGACAGGGACTAATGAAAAACTGTTTTTT

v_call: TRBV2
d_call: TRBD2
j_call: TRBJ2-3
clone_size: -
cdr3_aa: CASSKSGTSTDTQYF
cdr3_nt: TGTGCCAGCAGTAAATCGGGGACTAGTACAGATACGCAGTATTTT

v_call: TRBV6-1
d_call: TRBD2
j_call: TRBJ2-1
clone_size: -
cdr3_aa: CASTPLAGGPGEQFF
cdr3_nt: TGTGCCAGCACCCCCCTAGCGGGAGGGCCCGGAGAGCAGTTCTTC

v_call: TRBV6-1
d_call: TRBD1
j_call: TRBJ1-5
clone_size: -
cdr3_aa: CASSEKPPGGALGNQPQHF
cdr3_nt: TGTGCCAGCAGTGAAAAGCCGCCAGGGGGCGCTTTGGGCAATCAGCCCCAGCATTTT

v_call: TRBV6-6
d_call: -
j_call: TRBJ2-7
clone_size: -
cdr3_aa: CASALRATYEQYF
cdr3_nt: TGTGCCAGTGCCTTGAGGGCAACCTACGAGCAGTACTTC

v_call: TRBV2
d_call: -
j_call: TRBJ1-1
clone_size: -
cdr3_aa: CASGRGSGNTEAFF
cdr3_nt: TGTGCCAGCGGAAGAGGGTCAGGGAACACTGAAGCTTTCTTT

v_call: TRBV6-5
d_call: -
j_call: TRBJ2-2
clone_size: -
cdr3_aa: CASSYSRAGELFF
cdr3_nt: TGTGCCAGCAGTTACTCTAGGGCCGGGGAGCTGTTTTTT

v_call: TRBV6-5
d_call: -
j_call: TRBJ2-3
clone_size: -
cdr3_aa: CASQLARAVNTQYF
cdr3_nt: TGTGCCAGCCAGCTAGCGAGGGCAGTTAATACGCAGTATTTT

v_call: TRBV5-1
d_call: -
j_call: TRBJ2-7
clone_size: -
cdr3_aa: CASSTNSEQYF
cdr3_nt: TGCGCCAGCAGCACCAACAGCGAGCAGTACTTC

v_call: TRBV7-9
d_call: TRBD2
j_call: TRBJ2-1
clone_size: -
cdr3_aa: CASTRTSANLFYNEQFF
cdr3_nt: TGTGCCAGCACCCGGACTAGCGCAAACTTATTTTACAATGAGCAGTTCTTC

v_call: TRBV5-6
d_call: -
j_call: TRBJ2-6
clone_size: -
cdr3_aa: CASSSPSGRGLAGANVLTF
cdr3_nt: TGTGCCAGCAGCTCCCCCTCAGGCCGTGGGCTTGCTGGGGCCAACGTCCTGACTTTC

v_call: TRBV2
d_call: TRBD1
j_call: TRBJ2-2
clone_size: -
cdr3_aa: CASRADRAATGELFF
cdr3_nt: TGTGCCAGCAGGGCCGACAGGGCGGCCACCGGGGAGCTGTTTTTT

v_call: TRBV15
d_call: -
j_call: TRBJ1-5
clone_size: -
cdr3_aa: CATSRDKNQPQHF
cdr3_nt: TGTGCCACCAGCAGAGATAAAAATCAGCCCCAGCATTTT

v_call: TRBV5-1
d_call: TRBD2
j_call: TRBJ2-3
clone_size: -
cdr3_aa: CASSFGLAGGDTQYF
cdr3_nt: TGCGCCAGCAGCTTTGGACTAGCGGGAGGGGATACGCAGTATTTT

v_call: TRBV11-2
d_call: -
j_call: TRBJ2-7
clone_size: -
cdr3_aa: CASSRRTGIGEQYF
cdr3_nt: TGTGCCAGCAGCCGGCGGACTGGCATCGGCGAGCAGTACTTC

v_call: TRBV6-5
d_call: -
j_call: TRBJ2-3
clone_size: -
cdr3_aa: CASKVPRERGDTQYF
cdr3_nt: TGTGCCAGCAAAGTCCCTAGGGAGCGCGGAGATACGCAGTATTTT

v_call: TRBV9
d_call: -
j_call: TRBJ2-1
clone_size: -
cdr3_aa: CASSLMLGAYNEQFF
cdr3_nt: TGTGCCAGCAGCCTGATGCTAGGTGCCTACAATGAGCAGTTCTTC

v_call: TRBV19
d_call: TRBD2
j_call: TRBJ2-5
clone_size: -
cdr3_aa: CASREGLFSETQYF
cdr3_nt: TGTGCCAGTAGGGAGGGACTATTTTCAGAGACCCAGTACTTC

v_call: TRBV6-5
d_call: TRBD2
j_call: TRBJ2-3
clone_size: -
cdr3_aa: CASSQAGAITDTQYF
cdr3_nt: TGTGCCAGCAGCCAAGCGGGAGCGATCACAGATACGCAGTATTTT

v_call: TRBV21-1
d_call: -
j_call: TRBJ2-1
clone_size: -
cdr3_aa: CASSNGSGRLNEQFF
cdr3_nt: TGTGCCAGCAGCAATGGGAGCGGGAGGTTGAATGAGCAGTTCTTC

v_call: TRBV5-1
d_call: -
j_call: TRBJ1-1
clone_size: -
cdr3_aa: CASSLDADEAFF
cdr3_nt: TGCGCCAGCAGCTTGGACGCGGATGAAGCTTTCTTT

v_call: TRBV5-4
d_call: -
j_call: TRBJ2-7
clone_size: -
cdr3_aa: CASSLVGAGLGEQYF
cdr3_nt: TGTGCCAGCAGCTTGGTAGGGGCAGGGCTCGGGGAGCAGTACTTC

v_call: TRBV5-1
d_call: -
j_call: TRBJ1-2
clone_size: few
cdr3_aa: CASSLDRAVGLYGYTF
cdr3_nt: TGCGCCAGCAGCTTGGACAGGGCCGTGGGACTCTATGGCTACACCTTC

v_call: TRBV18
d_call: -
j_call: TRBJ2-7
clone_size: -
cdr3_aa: CASSPSLRENWVGEQYF
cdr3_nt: TGTGCCAGCTCACCGAGTTTAAGGGAAAATTGGGTGGGCGAGCAGTACTTC

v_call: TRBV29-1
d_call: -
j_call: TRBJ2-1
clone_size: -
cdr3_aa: CSSHRGGDEQFF
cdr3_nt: TGCAGTTCCCACAGGGGAGGGGATGAGCAGTTCTTC

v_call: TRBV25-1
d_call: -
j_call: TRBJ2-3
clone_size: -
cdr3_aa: CASSEVGTDTQYF
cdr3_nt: TGTGCCAGCAGTGAAGTTGGTACAGATACGCAGTATTTT

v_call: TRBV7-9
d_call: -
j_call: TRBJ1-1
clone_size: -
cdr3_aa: CASSLAPSGRAGTEAFF
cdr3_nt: TGTGCCAGCAGCTTAGCTCCCAGTGGTAGGGCGGGCACTGAAGCTTTCTTT

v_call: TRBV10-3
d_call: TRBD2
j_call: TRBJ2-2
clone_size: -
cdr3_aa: CAISDLRELTGELFF
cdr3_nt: TGTGCCATCAGTGATTTGCGGGAGCTCACCGGGGAGCTGTTTTTT

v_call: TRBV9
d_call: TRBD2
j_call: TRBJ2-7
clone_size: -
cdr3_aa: CASSAMVLAGEGEQYF
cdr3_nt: TGTGCCAGCAGCGCGATGGTACTAGCGGGAGAAGGTGAGCAGTACTTC